This entry concerns a single TCR beta chain. Its antigen is unknown. The sample carries other DNA sequences with the same CDR3. Per the germline V gene, CDR1 is KGHSH and CDR2 is LQKENI. Trimming removed 1 base at V and 0 bases at J, with 9 bases between. This CDR3 comprises 15 residues. This record belongs to a study of T cell responses to AZD1222 COVID-19 vaccine. Repertoires were generated with immunoSEQ multiplex PCR, while TCRdb's copy carries only in-frame clones and drops some. The sample holds about 120,000 clones, around 93% seen once. Points from the study as a whole: The donors showed a predominance of white British ancestry and of females, with possible underestimation of clonal diversity. Among AZD1222 vaccinees, only 5 to 7 were seropositive at baseline.

This TCR derives from an adult who received the AZD1222 COVID-19 vaccine. The chain uses TRBV18 and TRBJ1-2; D gene unclear. The specimen was peripheral blood, collected 28 days after the second AZD1222 dose. The CDR3 DNA follows: TGTGCCAGCTCACCACGGCCACCACCTAACTATGGCTACACCTTC. Its protein is CASSPRPPPNYGYTF. Complete variable domain (other parts from reference TRBV18 and TRBJ1-2): NAGVMQNPRHLVRRRGQEARLRCSPMKGHSHVYWYRQLPEEGLKFMVYLQKENIIDESGMPKERFSAEFPKEGPSILRIQQVVRGDSAAYFCASSPRPPPNYGYTFGSGTRLTVV.